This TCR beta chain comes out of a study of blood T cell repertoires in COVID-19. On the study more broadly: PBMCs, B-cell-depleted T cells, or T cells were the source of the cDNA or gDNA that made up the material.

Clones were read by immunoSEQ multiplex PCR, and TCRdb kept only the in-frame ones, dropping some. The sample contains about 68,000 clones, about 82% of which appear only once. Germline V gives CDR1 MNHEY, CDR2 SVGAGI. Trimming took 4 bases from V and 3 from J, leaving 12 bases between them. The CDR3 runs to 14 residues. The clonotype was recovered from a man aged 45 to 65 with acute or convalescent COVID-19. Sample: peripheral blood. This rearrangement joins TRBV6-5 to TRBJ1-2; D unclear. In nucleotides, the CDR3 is TGTGCCAGCAGTTCCGGTCCTTCCTACTATGGCTACACCTTC. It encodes CASSSGPSYYGYTF.